This T cell receptor (beta chain) was found in a study of blood T cells in healthy people across ages. The germline V gene has CDR1 DFQATT and CDR2 SNEGSKA (reference sequence). V lost 3 bases to trimming and J lost 1 base, with 12 bases between them. The CDR3 contains 14 residues. PCR was performed a second time for about 6 to 12 cycles using a sample-barcoded 5' primer and a J-beta primer mix. TCRdb re-called the 5' RACE reads through MiXCR, storing one row per CDR3 protein. The data show 720,000 or so distinct CDR3 sequences, 40% to 50% seen once. This clonotype came up many times. The rearrangement links TRBV20-1 to TRBJ1-1; maybe TRBD1 (5 bases). The sequence was collected from a man at least 80 years old in good health. Sequences were obtained from blood. CDR3 DNA sequence: TGCAGTGCTAGCAGTTCGACAGCGAACACTGAAGCTTTCTTT. Amino acid sequence: CSASSSTANTEAFF.